The TCR beta chain under discussion was sequenced for a study of shared clonotypes between healthy human individuals. Germline CDR1 and CDR2: SEHNR and FQNEAQ (reference sequence). The CDR3 is 16 amino acids. V shed 1 base, J shed 5 bases, and the junction held 7 bases outside the gene matches. Repertoires were generated with immunoSEQ multiplex PCR, while TCRdb's copy carries only in-frame clones and drops some. The table records roughly 1,600,000 clones, around 98.5% of them present only once. This clonotype was obtained from a man aged 30 to 39 in good health. The genes are TRBV7-9 and TRBJ2-1; 8 positions match TRBD1. The sequenced material came from naive CD4+ T cells sorted from blood. The subset here: CD45RA+ positively selected. The CDR3 nucleotides read TGTGCCAGCAGCTTAGGGACAGGGACAACGAACAATGAGCAGTTCTTC. Translated, it gives CASSLGTGTTNNEQFF.